The entry below describes one T cell receptor (beta chain). These data come from a study of blood T cell repertoires in COVID-19. Participant-reported clinical history was the basis for cohort assignment. Among Cohort 3 donors, those recovered had two negative PCRs, clearance, or symptom resolution. Trimming cost V 6 bases and J 8 bases, with 10 bases left between them. The CDR3 runs 11 residues. Germline V gene sequence: CDR1 MNHEY, CDR2 SVGAGI. In the source study's methods: How many nucleated cells were present was estimated from reference gene primer amplification. Repertoires were generated with immunoSEQ multiplex PCR, while TCRdb's copy carries only in-frame clones and drops some. V, J and clone size were drawn from that table, and D and trimming were deduced from the DNA. This table has 150,000 or so clones, approximately 84% appearing once.

The TCR comes from a man between 50 and 59 years old who had recovered from COVID-19. Sequencing used PBMCs or T cells enriched from blood (not recorded which). The chain links TRBV6-5 to TRBJ1-2; D is undetermined. The CDR3 nucleotides are TGTGCCAGCAGGAGGGAGTACGGCTACACCTTC. Protein: CASRREYGYTF.